One sample yielded the 14 T cell receptor beta chains listed below, sequenced in a study of blood T cells in healthy people across ages (dated by TCRdb to the mid-2010s). Library preparation used 5' RACE. Sequencing relied on an Illumina HiSeq 2500. A second PCR of about 7 to 12 cycles was run with a J-beta primer mix and a sample-barcoded 5' primer. TCRdb ran its own pipeline on the public reads, namely fastp trimming at Q25 and MiXCR clone calling, and kept in-frame beta chains. A single entry per CDR3 protein holds the most common genes and DNA from its merged rows. This sample has around 1,600,000 distinct CDR3 sequences in its table, and under 55% of those were observed once. Of the sample, about 4% is held by the ten largest clones. The sample consisted of blood. The receptors stem from a woman younger than 30 in good health.

This clonotype was found a few times. It may be a read error: a sequence one base away is much more abundant. The chain carries TRBV6-4 and TRBJ2-7; TRBD2 agrees at 10 bases. The V gene's germline CDR1 is MRHNA and CDR2 SNTAGT. This CDR3 has 15 amino acids. V lost 2 bases, J lost 7 bases, and 8 bases stayed unmatched. The CDR3 region is CASSDSGRESNEQYF. The DNA for the CDR3 is TGTGCCAGCAGTGACAGCGGGAGGGAGTCTAATGAGCAGTACTTC.

This clonotype has more than one count but fewer than ten. The J gene is TRBJ2-1, the V gene TRBV20-1; D is uncertain. The CDR3 sequence is 13 residues long. The V end lost 6 bases, the J end lost 0 bases, and 9 bases lay between the germline ends. CDR1 and CDR2 from the germline V gene are DFQATT and SNEGSKA (reference sequence). DNA for the CDR3: TGCAGTGCAAACTCCGTCTCCTACAATGAGCAGTTCTTC. This gives the protein CSANSVSYNEQFF.

This clonotype was counted many times. V is TRBV4-3 and J is TRBJ2-7, with D uncertain. The CDR3 has 13 amino acids. Trimming left V 1 base short and J 0 bases short, with 4 bases between. Germline lookup yields CDR1 LGHNA and CDR2 YSLEER. The DNA of the CDR3 is TGCGCCAGCAGCCAAGGGTACTCCTACGAGCAGTACTTC. It translates to CASSQGYSYEQYF.

This clonotype has a single count. The V and J genes are TRBV4-1 and TRBJ2-3; 12 bases match TRBD2. Per the germline V gene, CDR1 is MGHRA and CDR2 is YSYEKL. The CDR3 has 21 residues. With V trimmed by 4 bases and J by 0 bases, 17 bases remained unmatched. DNA of the CDR3: TGCGCCAGCAGCCTGCTCCGGACTAGCGGGGCCCTACCCGCTAGCACAGATACGCAGTATTTT. It is translated as CASSLLRTSGALPASTDTQYF.

This clonotype was seen repeatedly, ten times or more. This chain links TRBV29-1 with TRBJ2-2; 9 bases match TRBD1. Germline V gene lookup returns CDR1 SQVTM and CDR2 ANQGSEA. The CDR3 extends over 14 amino acids. V lost 5 bases and J lost 3; bases outside the gene matches: 4. The chain's CDR3 is CSVCRTGDTGELFF. The CDR3 coding sequence is TGCAGCGTTTGTAGGACAGGGGACACCGGGGAGCTGTTTTTT.

This clonotype was counted between two and nine times. V gene TRBV27 combines with J gene TRBJ2-2, with a weak D call TRBD2 (6 bases). Germline CDR1 and CDR2: MNHEY and SMNVEV (reference sequence). The V and J ends lost 1 base and 1 base respectively, with 7 bases between them. The CDR3 spans 15 residues. The CDR3 nucleotides read TGTGCCAGCAGTTTATGGGGGGTGAACACCGGGGAGCTGTTTTTT. It codes for CASSLWGVNTGELFF.

CDR3 residues: CASSTLDTNNEQYF. In nucleotides, the CDR3 is TGTGCCAGCAGCACCCTTGACACCAACAATGAGCAGTACTTC. The gene calls are TRBV6-2 or TRBV6-3 and TRBJ2-5; D gene uncertain. Germline assignment: CDR1 MNHEY and CDR2 SVGEGT. Trimming took 6 bases from V and 11 from J, leaving 22 bases between them. The CDR3 covers 14 residues.

The chain links TRBV27 to TRBJ2-1; D is uncertain. Trimming took off 3 bases at V and 3 bases at J, with 12 bases between the two ends. The germline V gene encodes CDR1 MNHEY and CDR2 SMNVEV (reference sequence). The CDR3 loop spans 15 amino acids. CDR3 sequence reads: CASSFSGAGYNEQFF. In DNA form, the CDR3 reads TGTGCCAGCAGTTTCAGTGGAGCCGGCTACAATGAGCAGTTCTTC.

The V call is TRBV20-1, the J call TRBJ2-1; 9 nucleotides agree with TRBD2. The CDR3 contains 15 residues. Germline CDR1 and CDR2: DFQATT and SNEGSKA (reference sequence). V shed 3 bases and J 10 bases; nucleotides not matched to a gene: 13. CDR3 sequence: CSASGLAGSQREQFF. In nucleotides, the CDR3 is TGCAGTGCTAGTGGCCTAGCGGGGAGCCAGCGGGAGCAGTTCTTC.

This clonotype was counted between two and nine times. The chain carries TRBV12-3 or TRBV12-4 and TRBJ2-7, with 7 bases identical to TRBD1. Losses at the gene ends were 5 bases for V and 5 bases for J; bases not matched to a gene: 9. The CDR3 extends over 14 amino acids. The CDR3 sequence is CASSIRQGSHEQYF. The CDR3 DNA reads as TGTGCCAGCAGTATAAGACAGGGTTCCCACGAGCAGTACTTC.

This clonotype was observed a few times. This chain links TRBV6-2 or TRBV6-3 with TRBJ2-7; D not certain. This CDR3 has 14 residues. Germline V gene data show CDR1 as MNHEY and CDR2 as SVGEGT. The germline V and J ends were trimmed by 4 bases and 2 bases, with 12 bases remaining between them. CDR3 in amino acids: CASSFRVLPYEQYF. CDR3 nucleotides: TGTGCCAGCAGTTTCCGGGTCCTTCCCTACGAGCAGTACTTC.

The table lists this clonotype with a few counts. The chain employs TRBV6-2 or TRBV6-3 and TRBJ2-5; D is perhaps TRBD1 (6 bases). There are 14 residues in the CDR3. Germline V gene lookup returns CDR1 MNHEY and CDR2 SVGEGT. Deletions cut 6 bases from V and 5 bases from J, with 16 bases between. This chain's CDR3 is CASRIGQRRETQYF. Written as DNA, the CDR3 is TGTGCCAGCAGGATCGGACAGCGGCGGGAGACCCAGTACTTC.

The chain joins TRBV12-3 or TRBV12-4 to TRBJ1-1, with TRBD1 matching over 8 bases. V was clipped by 6 bases and J by 4 bases; unmatched bases: 13. The CDR3 consists of 16 residues. CDR3 nucleotide sequence: TGTGCCAGCAGCTCCGGACAGGGCTTTACTTTCACTGAAGCTTTCTTT. Translation: CASSSGQGFTFTEAFF.

This chain uses TRBV20-1 with TRBJ1-2; tentatively, D is TRBD1 (6 bases). The germline V and J ends were trimmed by 3 bases and 7 bases, with 18 bases remaining between them. This CDR3 region has 14 residues. The germline V gene has CDR1 DFQATT and CDR2 SNEGSKA (reference sequence). CDR3 region: CSARPEQGMAGYTF. The DNA of the CDR3 is TGCAGTGCTAGGCCCGAACAGGGCATGGCTGGCTACACCTTC.